The T cell receptor (beta chain) described here comes from a study of blood T cell repertoires in COVID-19. Libraries were prepared by immunoSEQ multiplex PCR; TCRdb keeps only in-frame clonotypes and omits some of them. The sample lists around 420,000 clones; over 75% were seen once. Germline assignment: CDR1 SNHLY and CDR2 FYNNEI. V lost 2 bases, J lost 0 bases, and 10 bases lay in between. CDR3 size: 15 residues. Sample: PBMCs or T cells enriched from blood (not recorded which). The chain is built from TRBV2 and TRBJ1-1; D remains ambiguous. The TCR was taken from a middle-aged woman with acute COVID-19. The CDR3 bases are TGTGCCAGCAGTGAAACCGGGGTGATGAACACTGAAGCTTTCTTT. It codes for CASSETGVMNTEAFF.